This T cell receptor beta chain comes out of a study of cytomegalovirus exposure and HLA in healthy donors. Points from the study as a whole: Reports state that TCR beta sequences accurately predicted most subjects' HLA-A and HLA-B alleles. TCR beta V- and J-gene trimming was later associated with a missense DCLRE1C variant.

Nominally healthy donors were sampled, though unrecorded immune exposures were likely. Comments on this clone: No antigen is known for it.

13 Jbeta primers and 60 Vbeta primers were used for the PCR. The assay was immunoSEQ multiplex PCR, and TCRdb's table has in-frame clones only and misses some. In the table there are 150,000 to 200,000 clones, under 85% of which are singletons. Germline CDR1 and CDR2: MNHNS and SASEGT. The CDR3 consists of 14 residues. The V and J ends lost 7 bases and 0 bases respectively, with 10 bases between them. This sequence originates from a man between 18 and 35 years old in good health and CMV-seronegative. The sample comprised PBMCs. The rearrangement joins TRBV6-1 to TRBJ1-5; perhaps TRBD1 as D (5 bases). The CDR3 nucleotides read TGTGCCAGCACCCAAGGGGTTAGCAATCAGCCCCAGCATTTT. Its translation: CASTQGVSNQPQHF.